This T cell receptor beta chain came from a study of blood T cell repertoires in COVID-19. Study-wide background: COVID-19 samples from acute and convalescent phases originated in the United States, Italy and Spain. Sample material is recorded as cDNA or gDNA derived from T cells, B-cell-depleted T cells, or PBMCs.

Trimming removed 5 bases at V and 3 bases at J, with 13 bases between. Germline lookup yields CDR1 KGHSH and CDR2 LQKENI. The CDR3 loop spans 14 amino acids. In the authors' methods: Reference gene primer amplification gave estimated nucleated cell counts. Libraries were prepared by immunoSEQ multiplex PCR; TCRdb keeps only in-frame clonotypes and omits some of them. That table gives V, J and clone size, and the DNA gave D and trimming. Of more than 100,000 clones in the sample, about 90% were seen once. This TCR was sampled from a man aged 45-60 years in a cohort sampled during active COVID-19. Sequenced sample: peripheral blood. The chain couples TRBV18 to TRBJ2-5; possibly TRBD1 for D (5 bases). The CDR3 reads CASSNRNFEETQYF. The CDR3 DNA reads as TGTGCCAGCTCAAACAGGAACTTCGAAGAGACCCAGTACTTC.